The entry that follows covers one T cell receptor beta chain sequence. What it binds is unknown. This entry comes from a study of cytomegalovirus exposure and HLA in healthy donors. Study-wide context: An earlier analysis found fewer than 140 million unique TCR beta sequences from about 190 million T cells.

General study points: For TCR beta chains, V- and J-gene trimming was later linked to a missense DCLRE1C variant. In an earlier analysis, about 87% or about 30%: the productive usage of most TCR beta V segments.

CDR3 length: 13 amino acids. The germline CDR1 and CDR2 sequences are SGHTA and FQGNSA. The V end was cut by 1 base, the J end by 2 bases, with 6 bases between. This PCR relied on a set of 60 Vbeta primers and 13 Jbeta primers. This table comes from immunoSEQ multiplex PCR, and its TCRdb copy is limited to in-frame clones, with some not included. The sample lists more than 95,000 clones; about four fifths were seen once. The material sequenced was PBMCs. The receptor was derived from a female donor in good health and CMV-seropositive. The rearrangement joins TRBV7-2 to TRBJ2-7, with no clear D. CDR3 in amino acids: CASSLVATYEQYF. The CDR3 DNA is TGTGCCAGCAGCTTAGTAGCTACCTACGAGCAGTACTTC. The full variable domain, its missing parts supplied by reference TRBV7-2 and TRBJ2-7, is GAGVSQSPSNKVTEKGKDVELRCDPISGHTALYWYRQSLGQGLEFLIYFQGNSAPDKSGLPSDRFSAERTGGSVSTLTIQRTQQEDSAVYLCASSLVATYEQYFGPGTRLTVT.